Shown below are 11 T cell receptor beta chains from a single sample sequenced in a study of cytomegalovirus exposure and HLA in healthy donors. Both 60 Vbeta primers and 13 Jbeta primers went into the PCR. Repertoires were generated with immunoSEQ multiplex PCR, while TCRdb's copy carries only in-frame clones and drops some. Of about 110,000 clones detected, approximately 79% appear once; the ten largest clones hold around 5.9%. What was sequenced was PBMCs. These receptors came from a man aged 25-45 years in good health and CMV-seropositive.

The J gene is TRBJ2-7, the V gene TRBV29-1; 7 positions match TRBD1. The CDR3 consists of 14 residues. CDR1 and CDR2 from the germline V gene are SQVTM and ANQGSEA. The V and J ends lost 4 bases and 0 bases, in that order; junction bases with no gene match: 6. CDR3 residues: CSVGGTESSYEQYF. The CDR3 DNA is TGCAGCGTTGGAGGGACAGAGAGCTCCTACGAGCAGTACTTC.

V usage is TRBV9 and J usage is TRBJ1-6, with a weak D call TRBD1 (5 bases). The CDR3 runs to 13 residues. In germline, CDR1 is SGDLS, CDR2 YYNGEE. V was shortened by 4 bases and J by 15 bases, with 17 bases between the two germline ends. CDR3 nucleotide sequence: TGTGCCAGCAGCCTGGACGGAACCCAGGGCCTCCACTTT. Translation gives CASSLDGTQGLHF.

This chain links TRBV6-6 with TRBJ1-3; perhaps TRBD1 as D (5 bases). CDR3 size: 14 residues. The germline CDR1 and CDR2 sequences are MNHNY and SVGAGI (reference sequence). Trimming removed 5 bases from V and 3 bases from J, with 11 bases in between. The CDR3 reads CASSPRTIGNTIYF. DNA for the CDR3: TGTGCCAGCAGTCCCCGGACAATTGGAAACACCATATATTTT.

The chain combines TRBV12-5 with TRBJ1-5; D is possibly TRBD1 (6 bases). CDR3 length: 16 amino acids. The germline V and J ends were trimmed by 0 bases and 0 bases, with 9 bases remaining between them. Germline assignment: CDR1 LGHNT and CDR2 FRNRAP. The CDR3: CASGLVQGYSNQPQHF. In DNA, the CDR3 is TGTGCTAGTGGTTTGGTACAGGGATATAGCAATCAGCCCCAGCATTTT.

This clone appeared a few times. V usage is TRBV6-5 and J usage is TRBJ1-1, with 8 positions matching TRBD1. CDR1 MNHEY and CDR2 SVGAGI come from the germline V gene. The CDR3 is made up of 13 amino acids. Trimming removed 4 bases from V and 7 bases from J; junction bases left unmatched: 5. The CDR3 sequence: CASSFNRGIEAFF. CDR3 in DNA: TGTGCCAGCAGTTTCAACAGGGGGATTGAAGCTTTCTTT.

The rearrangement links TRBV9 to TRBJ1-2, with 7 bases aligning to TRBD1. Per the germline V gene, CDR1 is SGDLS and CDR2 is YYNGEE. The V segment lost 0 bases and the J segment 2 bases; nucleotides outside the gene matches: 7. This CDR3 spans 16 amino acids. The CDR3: CASSVVEGGANYGYTF. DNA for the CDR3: TGTGCCAGCAGCGTAGTGGAAGGGGGCGCGAACTATGGCTACACCTTC.

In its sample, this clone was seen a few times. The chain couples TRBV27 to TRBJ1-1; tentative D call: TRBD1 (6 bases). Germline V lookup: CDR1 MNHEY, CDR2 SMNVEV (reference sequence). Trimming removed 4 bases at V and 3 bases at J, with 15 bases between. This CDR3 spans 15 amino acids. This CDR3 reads CASSSTGWMDTEAFF. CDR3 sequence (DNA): TGTGCCAGCAGTTCCACAGGGTGGATGGACACTGAAGCTTTCTTT.

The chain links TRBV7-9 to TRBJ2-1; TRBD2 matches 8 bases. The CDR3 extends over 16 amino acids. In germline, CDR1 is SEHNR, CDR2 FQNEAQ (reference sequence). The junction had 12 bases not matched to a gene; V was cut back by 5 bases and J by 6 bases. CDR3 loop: CASSREGGLKTNEQFF. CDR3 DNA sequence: TGTGCCAGCAGCCGGGAGGGGGGATTAAAGACCAATGAGCAGTTCTTC.

The CDR3 here is CASSPYWGTTDTQYF. In DNA, the CDR3 is TGTGCCAGTAGCCCCTATTGGGGGACTACAGATACGCAGTATTTT. The gene calls are TRBV19 and TRBJ2-3; perhaps TRBD2 as D (6 bases). CDR1 and CDR2 (germline): LNHDA, SQIVND (reference sequence). The CDR3 runs to 15 residues. The V end was cut by 6 bases, the J end by 3 bases, with 16 bases between.

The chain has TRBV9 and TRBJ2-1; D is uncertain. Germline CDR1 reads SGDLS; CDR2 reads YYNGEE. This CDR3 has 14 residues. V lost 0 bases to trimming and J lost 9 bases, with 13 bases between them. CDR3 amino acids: CASSVGVESGEQFF. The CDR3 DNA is TGTGCCAGCAGCGTAGGGGTCGAATCGGGTGAGCAGTTCTTC.

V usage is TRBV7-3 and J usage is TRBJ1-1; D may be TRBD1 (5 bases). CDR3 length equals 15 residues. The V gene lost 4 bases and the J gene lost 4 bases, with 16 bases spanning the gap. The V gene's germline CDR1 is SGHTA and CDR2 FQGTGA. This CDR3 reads CASSSEPGLVTEAFF. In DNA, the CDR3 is TGTGCCAGCAGCTCGGAACCGGGACTTGTCACTGAAGCTTTCTTT.